This TCR beta chain derives from a study of shared clonotypes between healthy human individuals. General observations from the study: Limitation of the genetic and exposure-history diversity represented came from the few donors.

CDR3 length equals 18 residues. Unmatched junction bases numbered 17, after V lost 4 bases and J lost 2 bases. CDR1 and CDR2 from the germline V gene are SGHRS and YFSETQ. A remark on this clone: What it binds is unknown.

Sequencing used immunoSEQ multiplex PCR; TCRdb keeps in-frame clones, though not all of them. The profile shows about 1.5 million clones, 98% of them singletons. Subsets obtained from CD4+ cells comprised CD45RA+ naive and CD45RA-negative memory cells. The chain uses TRBV5-1 and TRBJ2-5; 7 nucleotides align to TRBD1. Sequencing was done on a sample of naive CD4+ T cells sorted from blood. The subset: CD45RA+ positively selected. The clonotype was recovered from a man under 40 in good health. DNA for the CDR3: TGCGCCAGCAGCGGACAACCACAGGGGCTAGTCAGGCAAGAGACCCAGTACTTC. This sequence encodes CASSGQPQGLVRQETQYF.